What follows are 9 T cell receptor beta chains derived from one specimen sequenced in a study of cytomegalovirus exposure and HLA in healthy donors. The PCR made use of 60 Vbeta and 13 Jbeta primers. The protocol was immunoSEQ multiplex PCR, while the TCRdb copy is restricted to in-frame clones and leaves out a portion. The repertoire holds some 120,000 clones, with 79% as singletons. Specimen: PBMCs. The receptors shown here come from a young woman in good health and CMV-seropositive.

The rearrangement uses TRBV11-3 and TRBJ2-7; perhaps TRBD2 as D (6 bases). Germline V gene data show CDR1 as SGHNT and CDR2 as YENEEA. This CDR3 region has 15 residues. V lost 1 base to trimming and J lost 3 bases, with 13 bases between them. CDR3 nucleotide sequence: TGTGCCAGCAGCTTAGGGTTACTAGCTATCTACGAGCAGTACTTC. Its translation: CASSLGLLAIYEQYF.

The chain joins TRBV6-5 to TRBJ1-2; 9 bases agree with TRBD1. In germline, CDR1 is MNHEY, CDR2 SVGAGI. V was pared by 4 bases and J by 9 bases, with 3 bases of the junction left unmatched. CDR3 size: 12 residues. CDR3 amino acids: CASSSGTGRYTF. The CDR3 DNA follows: TGTGCCAGCAGTTCCGGGACAGGGCGCTACACCTTC.

The rearrangement joins TRBV30 to TRBJ1-3; 7 nucleotides match TRBD1. Germline CDR1 reads GTSNPN; CDR2 reads SVGIG (reference sequence). Losses at the gene ends were 0 bases for V and 1 base for J; bases not matched to a gene: 6. The CDR3 extends over 16 amino acids. This CDR3 reads CAWSVRGTESGNTIYF. CDR3 coding DNA: TGTGCCTGGAGTGTACGGGGGACAGAGTCTGGAAACACCATATATTTT.

The chain employs TRBV2 and TRBJ2-6, with 9 bases fitting TRBD1. CDR1 SNHLY and CDR2 FYNNEI come from the germline V gene. V trimming: 6 bases; J trimming: 4 bases; junction bases outside the gene matches: 10. The CDR3 length is 17 residues. CDR3 DNA: TGTGCCAGCAGCAGGGACAGGGTAGGAGTGGGGGCCAACGTCCTGACTTTC. Protein: CASSRDRVGVGANVLTF. Variable domain in full (rest from reference TRBV2 and TRBJ2-6): EPEVTQTPSHQVTQMGQEVILRCVPISNHLYFYWYRQILGQKVEFLVSFYNNEISEKSEIFDDQFSVERPDGSNFTLKIRSTKLEDSAMYFCASSRDRVGVGANVLTFGAGSRLTVL.

The chain links TRBV7-6 to TRBJ2-1, with a possible D match to TRBD2 (6 bases). V was pared by 3 bases and J by 3 bases, with 12 bases between. Germline V gene data show CDR1 as SGHVS and CDR2 as FNYEAQ. The length of the CDR3 is 15 residues. CDR3 coding DNA: TGTGCCAGCAGCTTGTCACGGGAGAGCTACAATGAGCAGTTCTTC. This encodes CASSLSRESYNEQFF.

This clone has just a few counts. The J gene is TRBJ2-2, the V gene TRBV5-1; D unresolved. In germline, CDR1 is SGHRS, CDR2 YFSETQ. V gave up 6 bases and J gave up 1 base, with 13 bases separating them. The CDR3 length is 15 residues. The CDR3: CASTQRGVNTGELFF. The CDR3 DNA sequence: TGCGCCAGCACCCAACGCGGAGTGAACACCGGGGAGCTGTTTTTT. Complete variable domain (other parts from reference TRBV5-1 and TRBJ2-2): KAGVTQTPRYLIKTRGQQVTLSCSPISGHRSVSWYQQTPGQGLQFLFEYFSETQRNKGNFPGRFSGRQFSNSRSEMNVSTLELGDSALYLCASTQRGVNTGELFFGEGSRLTVL.

V gene TRBV9 combines with J gene TRBJ2-7, with 10 bases identical to TRBD2. CDR3 length: 14 amino acids. With V trimmed by 4 bases and J by 2 bases, 3 bases remained unmatched. Germline V gives CDR1 SGDLS, CDR2 YYNGEE. CDR3: CASSSGRAAYEQYF. The CDR3 region has the DNA TGTGCCAGCAGCAGCGGGAGGGCCGCCTACGAGCAGTACTTC.

This clone was detected only a few times. CDR3 nucleotide sequence: TGTGCCAGCCTGGGACAGGGTTGGAACACTGAAGCTTTCTTT. Protein: CASLGQGWNTEAFF. The genes are TRBV19 and TRBJ1-1; 9 bases match TRBD1. The junction had 6 bases not matched to a gene; V was cut back by 9 bases and J by 1 base. Germline V gene lookup returns CDR1 LNHDA and CDR2 SQIVND (reference sequence). CDR3 length: 14 residues.

CDR3 region: CASSPGEPGQGAYEQYF. Here the CDR3 DNA reads TGCGCCAGCAGCCCCGGGGAGCCCGGACAGGGGGCTTACGAGCAGTACTTC. V gene TRBV4-1 combines with J gene TRBJ2-7; 11 bases fit TRBD1. With V trimmed by 4 bases and J by 4 bases, 12 bases remained unmatched. The CDR3 has 17 residues. Per germline, CDR1 MGHRA and CDR2 YSYEKL.